This TCR beta chain was sequenced during a study of metastatic and nonmetastatic thyroid tumors. The overall study: Repertoires from blood and tumor or nodule tissue of malignant and benign thyroid patients were compared.

Study-level results: Benign nodules reportedly had significantly lower TCR beta diversity than malignant thyroid tumors in blood and tumor.

Patients had received no treatment of any kind before thyroid surgery. Methods used by the authors: Construction of a distant-metastasis classifier for papillary thyroid cancer relied on CDR3 differences across clinicopathological groups. Using MiXCR, TCRdb re-called clones from the PCR reads. The V and J calls reflect TCRdb's pipeline rather than the authors' work. The sample yields 30,000 to 40,000 clones, 15% to 20% seen once. V dropped 6 bases and J dropped 8 bases, with 22 bases sitting between them. The germline CDR1 and CDR2 sequences are SGHVS and FQNEAQ. CDR3 length equals 15 residues. This clone was seen many times. Its specificity is unknown. The sample contains more than one DNA sequence encoding this CDR3.

The sample consisted of blood. The sequence derives from a male donor with papillary thyroid cancer or a benign thyroid nodule (not recorded which). Some clones in this sample may be carry-over from other donors' samples. This rearrangement joins TRBV7-8 to TRBJ1-2; possible D gene TRBD1, 6 bases. CDR3 sequence (DNA): TGTGCCAGCAGTCCAGGTGGGGGGGGGGCGCCGGGCTACACCTTC. Residues: CASSPGGGGAPGYTF. Complete variable domain (other parts from reference TRBV7-8 and TRBJ1-2): GAGVSQSPRYKVAKRGQDVALRCDPISGHVSLFWYQQALGQGPEFLTYFQNEAQLDKSGLPSDRFFAERPEGSVSTLKIQRTQQEDSAVYLCASSPGGGGAPGYTFGSGTRLTVV.